This T cell receptor beta chain was sequenced in a study of blood T cell repertoires in COVID-19. TCRdb's copy holds only in-frame clones and misses some; the assay was immunoSEQ multiplex PCR. The sample includes about 300,000 clones, 89% of them seen just once. Trimming took off 2 bases at V and 5 bases at J, with 9 bases between the two ends. This CDR3 has 13 residues. The V call is TRBV12-3 or TRBV12-4, the J call TRBJ2-5; D is unresolved. The source is a man aged 18 to 30 who had recovered from COVID-19. What was sequenced was peripheral blood. CDR3 in amino acids: CASSLSQRETQYF. CDR3 DNA sequence: TGTGCCAGCAGTTTAAGTCAGAGGGAGACCCAGTACTTC.